The 30 T cell receptor beta chains given below trace back to one sample, sequenced in a study of cytomegalovirus exposure and HLA in healthy donors. PCR involved 60 Vbeta and 13 Jbeta primers. Profiling relied on immunoSEQ multiplex PCR, and the TCRdb table lists in-frame clones only, not all of them. The top ten clones hold roughly 9.7% of a sample with tens of thousands of clones, around 68% of them seen once. Sequencing was performed on PBMCs. The receptors originated from a woman in her twenties or thirties in good health and CMV-seronegative.

V usage is TRBV5-1 and J usage is TRBJ1-3, with 8 bases aligning to TRBD1. After removal of 3 bases from V and 4 bases from J, the junction contained 9 bases not matched to a gene. Germline lookup yields CDR1 SGHRS and CDR2 YFSETQ. CDR3 length: 16 amino acids. This CDR3 reads CASSSQSQGAGNTIYF. CDR3 sequence (DNA): TGCGCCAGCAGCTCTCAGTCTCAGGGGGCGGGAAACACCATATATTTT. Full variable domain (outside the CDR3, taken from reference TRBV5-1 and TRBJ1-3): KAGVTQTPRYLIKTRGQQVTLSCSPISGHRSVSWYQQTPGQGLQFLFEYFSETQRNKGNFPGRFSGRQFSNSRSEMNVSTLELGDSALYLCASSSQSQGAGNTIYFGEGSWLTVV.

The chain is built from TRBV30 and TRBJ2-4; 9 nucleotides match TRBD2. Trimming took 1 base from V and 7 from J; bases not matched to a gene: 8. The CDR3 runs 15 residues. Germline V gene data show CDR1 as GTSNPN and CDR2 as SVGIG (reference sequence). In DNA form, the CDR3 reads TGTGCCTGGAGTGGCGGCGGGGGGGCATCGAACATTCAGTACTTC. It encodes CAWSGGGGASNIQYF.

This CDR3 is CASKKGVNTEAFF. The CDR3 nucleotides are TGTGCCAGCAAGAAGGGGGTGAACACTGAAGCTTTCTTT. J is TRBJ1-1 and V is TRBV2; possible D gene TRBD1, 6 bases. CDR1 and CDR2 (germline): SNHLY, FYNNEI. The CDR3 sequence is 13 residues long. Trimming cost V 7 bases and J 0 bases, with 9 bases left between them.

The V gene is TRBV19, the J gene TRBJ2-2; 7 nucleotides align to TRBD1. Germline trimming cut 8 bases from V and 5 bases from J; bases unmatched to any gene: 8. The CDR3 runs to 14 residues. Germline loops: CDR1 LNHDA, CDR2 SQIVND (reference sequence). CDR3 amino acids: CASGNRGVTGELFF. CDR3 in DNA: TGTGCCAGTGGTAACAGGGGAGTAACCGGGGAGCTGTTTTTT. Complete variable domain (other parts from reference TRBV19 and TRBJ2-2): DGGITQSPKYLFRKEGQNVTLSCEQNLNHDAMYWYRQDPGQGLRLIYYSQIVNDFQKGDIAEGYSVSREKKESFPLTVTSAQKNPTAFYLCASGNRGVTGELFFGEGSRLTVL.

The chain joins TRBV7-8 to TRBJ1-2; D uncertain. Germline V gene lookup returns CDR1 SGHVS and CDR2 FQNEAQ. V was clipped by 3 bases and J by 0 bases, with 11 bases between them. The CDR3 has 15 residues. CDR3 amino acids: CASSFRSTANYGYTF. Written as DNA, the CDR3 is TGTGCCAGCAGCTTTAGGAGCACTGCTAACTATGGCTACACCTTC.

This rearrangement joins TRBV14 to TRBJ2-1, with D hard to call. The V gene lost 0 bases and the J gene lost 0 bases, with 6 bases spanning the gap. The CDR3 has 15 amino acids. In germline, CDR1 is SGHDN, CDR2 FVKESK. The chain's CDR3 is CASSQEYSSYNEQFF. In DNA form, the CDR3 reads TGTGCCAGCAGCCAAGAATACAGCTCCTACAATGAGCAGTTCTTC.

The chain joins TRBV15 to TRBJ1-4; D might be TRBD1 (5 bases). The V end lost 0 bases, the J end lost 10 bases, and 15 bases lay between the germline ends. The length of the CDR3 is 15 residues. Germline-derived CDR1 and CDR2 are LNHNV and YYDKDF (reference sequence). DNA of the CDR3: TGTGCCACCAGCAGAGACCGGGACGGTAGCGGAAAACTGTTTTTT. It yields the protein CATSRDRDGSGKLFF.

V usage is TRBV5-1 and J usage is TRBJ2-3; D possibly corresponds to TRBD1 (6 bases). In germline, CDR1 is SGHRS, CDR2 YFSETQ. The CDR3 extends over 15 amino acids. Trimming removed 0 bases at V and 2 bases at J, with 10 bases between. CDR3 residues: CASSLEGGFTDTQYF. The DNA of the CDR3 is TGCGCCAGCAGCTTGGAAGGGGGTTTCACAGATACGCAGTATTTT.

The rearrangement joins TRBV7-9 to TRBJ2-2; 8 bases agree with TRBD2. Germline V lookup: CDR1 SEHNR, CDR2 FQNEAQ (reference sequence). The CDR3 spans 13 residues. V dropped 5 bases and J dropped 4; count of bases not matched to a gene: 0. As DNA, the CDR3 is TGTGCCAGCAGCCGGGGGGGCACCGGGGAGCTGTTTTTT. Translating it yields CASSRGGTGELFF.

The chain is built from TRBV9 and TRBJ2-2; D unclear. The ends were cut back, 0 bases at V and 3 bases at J, with 12 bases in the middle. Germline values: CDR1 SGDLS, CDR2 YYNGEE. CDR3 size: 16 residues. The CDR3 nucleotides read TGTGCCAGCAGCGTAGCTTTTAGCTCCGACACCGGGGAGCTGTTTTTT. Translating it yields CASSVAFSSDTGELFF.

This chain links TRBV19 with TRBJ1-5; 7 bases align to TRBD1. The CDR3 runs 18 residues. Germline V gene data show CDR1 as LNHDA and CDR2 as SQIVND (reference sequence). V trimming: 3 bases; J trimming: 3 bases; junction bases outside the gene matches: 14. The CDR3 protein is CASSMEPGQPKSNQPQHF. Written as DNA, the CDR3 is TGTGCCAGTAGTATGGAACCGGGACAGCCAAAATCCAATCAGCCCCAGCATTTT.

This clone was picked up a small number of times. The chain couples TRBV2 to TRBJ2-7, with 10 bases matching TRBD1. The germline CDR1 and CDR2 sequences are SNHLY and FYNNEI. The J segment lost 2 bases and the V segment lost 4 bases, leaving 5 bases of the junction unmatched. The CDR3 covers 15 residues. The CDR3 loop reads CASSGTGTGAYEQYF. CDR3 DNA sequence: TGTGCCAGCAGTGGAACCGGGACAGGGGCCTACGAGCAGTACTTC.

J is TRBJ2-2 and V is TRBV19; TRBD2 agrees at 7 bases. The junction had 7 bases not matched to a gene; V was cut back by 7 bases and J by 2 bases. The CDR3 extends over 15 amino acids. Germline V CDR1 and CDR2: LNHDA, SQIVND (reference sequence). The DNA of the CDR3 is TGTGCCAGTACCACGAGCGGGGCTAACACCGGGGAGCTGTTTTTT. It encodes CASTTSGANTGELFF. Variable domain in full (rest from reference TRBV19 and TRBJ2-2): DGGITQSPKYLFRKEGQNVTLSCEQNLNHDAMYWYRQDPGQGLRLIYYSQIVNDFQKGDIAEGYSVSREKKESFPLTVTSAQKNPTAFYLCASTTSGANTGELFFGEGSRLTVL.

The chain carries TRBV7-9 and TRBJ1-2, with D tentatively TRBD1 (6 bases). The V gene lost 4 bases and the J gene lost 6 bases, with 12 bases spanning the gap. Germline V lookup: CDR1 SEHNR, CDR2 FQNEAQ (reference sequence). The CDR3 runs 13 residues. The CDR3 reads CASSSQGIDGYTF. The DNA for the CDR3 is TGTGCCAGCAGCTCCCAGGGGATTGATGGCTACACCTTC.

The V call is TRBV30, the J call TRBJ2-6; D possibly corresponds to TRBD2 (5 bases). V was clipped by 0 bases and J by 0 bases, with 15 bases between them. This CDR3 spans 18 amino acids. Germline-derived CDR1 and CDR2 are GTSNPN and SVGIG (reference sequence). The CDR3 spells CAWSVLRTYASGANVLTF. CDR3 DNA: TGTGCCTGGAGTGTACTTAGGACTTACGCCTCTGGGGCCAACGTCCTGACTTTC.

This chain joins TRBV28 and TRBJ2-5; tentative D call: TRBD2 (5 bases). This CDR3 is built from 14 residues. The V end was cut by 2 bases, the J end by 7 bases, with 14 bases between. Germline values: CDR1 MDHEN, CDR2 SYDVKM. In nucleotides, the CDR3 is TGTGCCAGCAGTTTACACCGGGGTCTGGTGACCCAGTACTTC. Translated: CASSLHRGLVTQYF.

V usage is TRBV7-8 and J usage is TRBJ1-4; D is unclear. CDR1 and CDR2 from the germline V gene are SGHVS and FQNEAQ. V was shortened by 1 base and J by 10 bases, with 16 bases between the two germline ends. The CDR3 covers 15 residues. The CDR3, as DNA: TGTGCCAGCAGCTTAGAACGAGGGTCTGGACGAAAACTGTTTTTT. Its translation: CASSLERGSGRKLFF.

This clone came up a few times. This chain connects TRBV6-1 to TRBJ1-1; a possible D gene is TRBD1 (5 bases). Trimming stripped 6 bases from V and 0 bases from J, with 8 bases between. This CDR3 has 13 residues. Germline CDR1 MNHNS, CDR2 SASEGT. The DNA for the CDR3 is TGTGCCAGCAGACAGGTATTGAACACTGAAGCTTTCTTT. This codes for CASRQVLNTEAFF.

This clone was seen a few times. The V gene is TRBV9, the J gene TRBJ2-1; D is perhaps TRBD2 (5 bases). The germline V gene has CDR1 SGDLS and CDR2 YYNGEE. The length of the CDR3 is 14 residues. The V end was cut by 3 bases, the J end by 9 bases, with 16 bases between. The CDR3 DNA reads as TGTGCCAGCAGCGCAGATATCCCGGCGGGTGAGCAGTTCTTC. It yields the protein CASSADIPAGEQFF.

V and J are TRBV6-5 and TRBJ1-4; 9 bases are a match to TRBD1. Losses at the gene ends were 6 bases for V and 4 bases for J; bases not matched to a gene: 3. CDR1 and CDR2 from the germline V gene are MNHEY and SVGAGI. CDR3 length: 14 amino acids. The CDR3 region is CASRRQGVNEKLFF. The CDR3, as DNA: TGTGCCAGCAGAAGACAGGGGGTTAATGAAAAACTGTTTTTT.

This clone appeared a few times. The rearrangement uses TRBV4-2 and TRBJ2-7; no definite D call. This CDR3 is 15 amino acids long. Trimming removed 0 bases from V and 0 bases from J, with 9 bases in between. Germline loops: CDR1 LGHNA, CDR2 YNFKEQ. CDR3 loop: CASSQESSSSYEQYF. The CDR3 DNA follows: TGTGCCAGCAGCCAAGAATCGAGTAGCTCCTACGAGCAGTACTTC.

There are a few counts of this clone. The rearrangement links TRBV28 to TRBJ2-5; no reliable D call. Germline assignment: CDR1 MDHEN and CDR2 SYDVKM. V lost 5 bases and J lost 6, with 16 bases in between. This CDR3 has 14 residues. CDR3: CASSPPGLMKTQYF. CDR3 DNA: TGTGCCAGCAGTCCACCAGGCCTTATGAAGACCCAGTACTTC.

This clone has just one count. The rearrangement links TRBV7-9 to TRBJ2-3; 8 nucleotides match TRBD1. V lost 5 bases and J lost 3; bases outside the gene matches: 13. The CDR3 loop spans 17 amino acids. CDR1 SEHNR and CDR2 FQNEAQ come from the germline V gene (reference sequence). The CDR3 coding sequence is TGTGCCAGCAGCACGGGACAGGCTTACATAAAAACAGATACGCAGTATTTT. It yields the protein CASSTGQAYIKTDTQYF.

Notes on this clone: With only one base between it and a far larger clone, this is likely a read error. The V and J genes are TRBV7-9 and TRBJ2-7, with 7 positions matching TRBD1. With 5 bases clipped from V and 3 bases from J, the junction kept 7 bases outside the gene matches. The germline CDR1 and CDR2 sequences are SEHNR and FQNEAQ (reference sequence). CDR3 size: 14 residues. This chain's CDR3 is CASSPRDRSYEQYV. The CDR3 DNA sequence: TGTGCCAGCAGCCCAAGGGACAGAAGCTACGAGCAGTACGTC.

The chain combines TRBV4-1 with TRBJ1-1, with 7 bases that match TRBD1. The CDR3 contains 12 residues. The junction had 5 bases not matched to a gene; V was cut back by 8 bases and J by 5 bases. Germline V lookup: CDR1 MGHRA, CDR2 YSYEKL. The CDR3 spells CASQGGGTEAFF. The CDR3 DNA is TGCGCCAGCCAGGGGGGAGGAACTGAAGCTTTCTTT.

The V gene is TRBV4-2, the J gene TRBJ1-3, with D possibly being TRBD1 (5 bases). Trimming stripped 1 base from V and 6 bases from J, with 16 bases between. Germline CDR1 reads LGHNA; CDR2 reads YNFKEQ. The CDR3 spans 16 residues. The CDR3 DNA reads TGTGCCAGCAGCCAAGCCTTAGGGGAGGTGAAAAACACCATATATTTT. It is translated as CASSQALGEVKNTIYF.

The chain joins TRBV7-9 to TRBJ1-2, with TRBD1 identical over 7 bases. With V trimmed by 4 bases and J by 4 bases, 9 bases remained unmatched. The CDR3 has 15 residues. Germline lookup yields CDR1 SEHNR and CDR2 FQNEAQ (reference sequence). The CDR3 sequence: CASSSPGQIFYGYTF. In nucleotides, the CDR3 is TGTGCCAGCAGCTCCCCGGGACAGATTTTCTATGGCTACACCTTC.

The genes are TRBV5-4 and TRBJ2-7; D remains ambiguous. V was clipped by 0 bases and J by 0 bases, with 7 bases between them. This CDR3 is built from 14 residues. Germline V gene lookup returns CDR1 SGHNT and CDR2 YYREEE (reference sequence). CDR3 sequence (DNA): TGTGCCAGCAGCTTGGGCGGCAACTCCTACGAGCAGTACTTC. Its translation is CASSLGGNSYEQYF.

CDR3 nucleotide sequence: TGTGCCAGCTCACGAAGTGGGACAGTAAAGGCGGAGACCCAGTACTTC. Its protein is CASSRSGTVKAETQYF. The chain is built from TRBV18 and TRBJ2-5; 7 positions match TRBD1. Germline V gives CDR1 KGHSH, CDR2 LQKENI. This CDR3 region has 16 residues. The junction had 13 bases not matched to a gene; V was cut back by 4 bases and J by 5 bases.

This chain connects TRBV4-1 to TRBJ2-3, with a tentative D call TRBD1 (5 bases). Trimming removed 1 base at V and 2 bases at J, with 10 bases between. CDR3 length: 15 amino acids. Per the germline V gene, CDR1 is MGHRA and CDR2 is YSYEKL. The CDR3 spells CASSQGVGHTDTQYF. For the CDR3, the DNA is TGCGCCAGCAGCCAAGGGGTGGGGCACACAGATACGCAGTATTTT.